The 4 T cell receptor beta chains below all came from one sample that was sequenced in a study of cytomegalovirus exposure and HLA in healthy donors. 60 Vbeta and 13 Jbeta primers were used in PCR. The protocol was immunoSEQ multiplex PCR, while the TCRdb copy is restricted to in-frame clones and leaves out a portion. Of 100,000 to 150,000 clones listed, approximately 85% are singletons. Specimen: PBMCs. The receptors come from a woman in her forties or fifties in good health and CMV-seropositive.

The genes are TRBV25-1 and TRBJ2-5, with D possibly matching TRBD2 (6 bases). The V and J ends lost 2 bases and 4 bases respectively, with 14 bases between them. CDR3 length: 15 amino acids. Looked up from germline, CDR1 is MGHDK and CDR2 is SYGVNS. Here the CDR3 DNA reads TGTGCCAGCAGTGAAAATCTGGGAGGCTCAGAGACCCAGTACTTC. It translates to CASSENLGGSETQYF.

The CDR3 nucleotides read TGTGCCAGCAGTGACAGGGGTTCGCATCAGCCCCAGCATTTT. Its protein product is CASSDRGSHQPQHF. This chain links TRBV28 with TRBJ1-5, with TRBD1 identical over 8 bases. Per the germline V gene, CDR1 is MDHEN and CDR2 is SYDVKM. J gave up 5 bases and V 5 bases, and 5 bases lay outside the gene matches. This CDR3 has 14 residues.

In the case of this clone: Other DNA sequences of this sample code for an identical CDR3. This sequence joins TRBV5-1 and TRBJ2-7, with 11 bases aligning to TRBD2. CDR1 is SGHRS and CDR2 is YFSETQ in the germline V gene. Trimming took 4 bases from V and 2 from J; bases not matched to a gene: 2. This CDR3 comprises 14 residues. The CDR3 bases are TGCGCCAGCAGCCTGACTAGCGGGACCTACGAGCAGTACTTC. Amino acids: CASSLTSGTYEQYF.

This chain joins TRBV7-4 and TRBJ2-5, with a tentative D call TRBD1 (6 bases). The DNA end is a closer match to TRBJ2-7, so the J assignment may be wrong. The CDR3 is 20 residues long. Germline V CDR1 and CDR2: SGHVT, SQSDAQ. The CDR3 spells CASSPHQTGTLLIISYEQYF. CDR3 nucleotide sequence: TGTGCCAGCAGCCCACACCAGACAGGTACACTTTTAATAATCTCCTACGAGCAGTACTTC.